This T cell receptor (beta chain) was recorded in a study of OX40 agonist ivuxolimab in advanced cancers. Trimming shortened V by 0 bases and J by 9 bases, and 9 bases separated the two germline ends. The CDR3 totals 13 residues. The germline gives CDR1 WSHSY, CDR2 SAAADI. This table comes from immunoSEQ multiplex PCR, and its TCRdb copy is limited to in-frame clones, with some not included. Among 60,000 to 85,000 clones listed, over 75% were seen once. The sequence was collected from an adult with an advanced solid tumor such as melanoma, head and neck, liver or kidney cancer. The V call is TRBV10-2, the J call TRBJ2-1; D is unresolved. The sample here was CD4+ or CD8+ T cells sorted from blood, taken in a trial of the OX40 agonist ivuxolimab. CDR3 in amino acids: CASSESSQVEQFF. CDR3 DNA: TGCGCCAGCAGTGAGTCGTCGCAGGTTGAGCAGTTCTTC.